Following are 22 T cell receptor beta chains from one sample sequenced in a study of T cell responses to AZD1222 COVID-19 vaccine. Method: immunoSEQ multiplex PCR; TCRdb's copy keeps in-frame clones and lacks some. The sample has about 270,000 clones; around 93% are singletons. This material consisted of peripheral blood, taken 28 days after the second AZD1222 dose. These TCRs come from an adult who received the AZD1222 COVID-19 vaccine.

The table lists this clone with a count of one. The rearrangement uses TRBV11-1 and TRBJ2-7, with D unclear. The CDR3 has 13 amino acids. CDR1 and CDR2 (germline): SGHAT, FQDESV (reference sequence). The V end was cut by 8 bases, the J end by 1 base, with 12 bases between. The CDR3 region is CASEAGSSYEQYF. DNA of the CDR3: TGTGCCAGCGAGGCTGGCAGTTCCTACGAGCAGTACTTC.

The genes are TRBV24-1 and TRBJ2-3; D possibly corresponds to TRBD2 (5 bases). Germline V lookup: CDR1 KGHDR, CDR2 SFDVKD. CDR3 length: 17 amino acids. Trimming stripped 0 bases from V and 2 bases from J, with 14 bases between. The CDR3 reads CATSDLDIRGHTDTQYF. In nucleotides, the CDR3 is TGTGCCACCAGTGATTTGGATATACGAGGGCACACAGATACGCAGTATTTT.

The V gene is TRBV11-2, the J gene TRBJ2-1, with D uncertain. This CDR3 has 13 residues. Germline CDR1 SGHAT, CDR2 FQNNGV. Trimming cost V 4 bases and J 9 bases, with 13 bases left between them. The CDR3 nucleotides read TGTGCCAGCAGCTCGCGGTTCACGGGTGAGCAGTTCTTC. It codes for CASSSRFTGEQFF.

This clone was counted a single time. The V gene is TRBV5-4, the J gene TRBJ2-1, with a tentative D call TRBD2 (6 bases). This CDR3 spans 11 amino acids. Germline V gene lookup returns CDR1 SGHNT and CDR2 YYREEE (reference sequence). V shed 5 bases and J shed 14 bases, with 14 bases lying between them. The CDR3, as DNA: TGTGCCAGCAGGGGACGGGGGTTGGAGTTCTTC. The encoded protein is CASRGRGLEFF.

In its sample, this clone was seen once. The V gene is TRBV5-1, the J gene TRBJ1-1; TRBD1 is a possible D gene (5 bases). The CDR3 length is 13 residues. V was pared by 6 bases and J by 4 bases, with 13 bases between. Germline V gene lookup returns CDR1 SGHRS and CDR2 YFSETQ. For the CDR3, the DNA is TGCGCCAGCAAAGGGGACCCGAGCACTGAAGCTTTCTTT. Residues: CASKGDPSTEAFF.

This rearrangement joins TRBV18 to TRBJ1-1; D unclear. The CDR3 extends over 14 amino acids. CDR1 is KGHSH and CDR2 is LQKENI in the germline V gene. V lost 3 bases to trimming and J lost 0 bases, with 8 bases between them. In DNA form, the CDR3 reads TGTGCCAGCTCACCTGACGTCATGAACACTGAAGCTTTCTTT. Amino acids: CASSPDVMNTEAFF.

This rearrangement joins TRBV10-2 to TRBJ1-6; 8 bases are shared with TRBD1. Germline values: CDR1 WSHSY, CDR2 SAAADI. This CDR3 is 15 amino acids long. V gave up 3 bases and J gave up 10 bases; unmatched junction bases: 8. DNA of the CDR3: TGCGCCAGCAGTGAATCGAGACAGGGGCGGTCACCCCTCCACTTT. Translated: CASSESRQGRSPLHF.

J is TRBJ2-2 and V is TRBV27; the match to TRBD1 covers 9 bases. CDR3 size: 15 residues. Looked up from germline, CDR1 is MNHEY and CDR2 is SMNVEV (reference sequence). The V and J ends lost 7 bases and 4 bases, in that order; junction bases with no gene match: 7. This CDR3 is CASNVGTGFTGELFF. The CDR3 coding sequence is TGTGCCAGCAATGTTGGGACAGGGTTCACCGGGGAGCTGTTTTTT.

The J gene is TRBJ2-3, the V gene TRBV23-1, with D unclear. TRBV23-1 has ORF status, its function being uncertain. Trimming left V 0 bases short and J 0 bases short, with 16 bases between. This CDR3 is built from 18 residues. In DNA form, the CDR3 reads TGCGCCAGCAGTCAATCCTTGTATTGGAAGGCGAGCACAGATACGCAGTATTTT. As protein: CASSQSLYWKASTDTQYF.

The chain has TRBV25-1 and TRBJ1-5; a weak D match, TRBD1 (6 bases). Germline values: CDR1 MGHDK, CDR2 SYGVNS. This CDR3 comprises 15 residues. Trimming cost V 2 bases and J 8 bases, with 16 bases left between them. CDR3 region: CASSEGGSAPEPQHF. CDR3 sequence (DNA): TGTGCCAGCAGTGAAGGGGGCAGTGCCCCTGAGCCCCAGCATTTT.

The chain uses TRBV20-1 and TRBJ2-1; D gene ambiguous. V was pared by 6 bases and J by 5 bases, with 5 bases between. CDR3 length: 10 amino acids. The germline gives CDR1 DFQATT, CDR2 SNEGSKA (reference sequence). The chain's CDR3 is CSATHNEQFF. Written as DNA, the CDR3 is TGCAGTGCCACACACAATGAGCAGTTCTTC.

In DNA, the CDR3 is TGTGCCAGCAGTGAAATCTGGACAGGGGGCTTGGAGCAGTTCTTC. Protein: CASSEIWTGGLEQFF. The rearrangement links TRBV2 to TRBJ2-1, with 11 nucleotides matching TRBD1. Germline V gives CDR1 SNHLY, CDR2 FYNNEI. The CDR3 has 15 amino acids. The junction had 7 bases not matched to a gene; V was cut back by 2 bases and J by 10 bases.

This chain joins TRBV19 and TRBJ1-3; D not resolved. The germline V gene has CDR1 LNHDA and CDR2 SQIVND (reference sequence). This CDR3 comprises 15 residues. The V gene lost 5 bases and the J gene lost 2 bases, with 13 bases spanning the gap. The CDR3 protein is CASSLRGSAGNTIYF. The CDR3 coding sequence is TGTGCCAGTAGTCTGCGGGGATCGGCTGGAAACACCATATATTTT.

The chain joins TRBV18 to TRBJ2-5; perhaps TRBD1 as D (6 bases). CDR1 is KGHSH, CDR2 LQKENI, per germline. The V gene lost 0 bases and the J gene lost 5 bases, with 13 bases spanning the gap. CDR3 size: 15 residues. The CDR3 DNA reads TGTGCCAGCTCACCACCTGTCAGGGGTCTTGAGACCCAGTACTTC. Residues: CASSPPVRGLETQYF.

The chain employs TRBV6-5 and TRBJ1-1, with no clear D. The CDR3 sequence is 14 residues long. In germline, CDR1 is MNHEY, CDR2 SVGAGI. The V end lost 7 bases, the J end lost 1 base, and 13 bases lay between the germline ends. The CDR3 DNA reads as TGTGCCAGCACGGGCACCCAAAGGAACACTGAAGCTTTCTTT. Encoded protein: CASTGTQRNTEAFF.

This clone was counted a single time. The chain couples TRBV6-6 to TRBJ2-7; 11 nucleotides match TRBD2. The CDR3 totals 17 residues. Per germline, CDR1 MNHNY and CDR2 SVGAGI (reference sequence). Unmatched junction bases numbered 12, after V lost 6 bases and J lost 2 bases. The CDR3: CASSRSHGTSGTYEQYF. Here the CDR3 DNA reads TGTGCCAGCAGCCGAAGCCATGGGACTAGCGGAACCTACGAGCAGTACTTC.

The chain uses TRBV5-4 and TRBJ1-4, with D hard to call. V was trimmed by 0 bases and J by 0 bases, leaving 6 bases between them. CDR3 length equals 15 residues. Germline assignment: CDR1 SGHNT and CDR2 YYREEE (reference sequence). CDR3 in amino acids: CASSLAGATNEKLFF. The CDR3 coding sequence is TGTGCCAGCAGCTTGGCGGGAGCAACTAATGAAAAACTGTTTTTT. The full variable domain, completed using reference TRBV5-4 and TRBJ1-4, is ETGVTQSPTHLIKTRGQQVTLRCSSQSGHNTVSWYQQALGQGPQFIFQYYREEENGRGNFPPRFSGLQFPNYSSELNVNALELDDSALYLCASSLAGATNEKLFFGSGTQLSVL.

This chain uses TRBV27 with TRBJ1-5; D unclear. The CDR3 consists of 14 residues. V was trimmed by 4 bases and J by 7 bases, leaving 14 bases between them. The V gene's germline CDR1 is MNHEY and CDR2 SMNVEV (reference sequence). The CDR3 here is CASSWVFGEQPQHF. In DNA form, the CDR3 reads TGTGCCAGCAGTTGGGTGTTCGGGGAGCAGCCCCAGCATTTT.

The J gene is TRBJ1-4, the V gene TRBV4-1; the D is unclear. V was shortened by 4 bases and J by 6 bases, with 18 bases between the two germline ends. The CDR3 totals 16 residues. Germline-derived CDR1 and CDR2 are MGHRA and YSYEKL. This CDR3 reads CASSPHPVAPDEKLFF. The CDR3 region has the DNA TGCGCCAGCAGCCCCCACCCCGTGGCACCGGATGAAAAACTGTTTTTT.

The chain combines TRBV7-2 with TRBJ2-1; D is unclear. V was cut by 1 base and J by 4 bases, with 8 bases left in between. The CDR3 runs 14 residues. Germline lookup yields CDR1 SGHTA and CDR2 FQGNSA. The CDR3 loop reads CASSLGPLYNEQFF. Written as DNA, the CDR3 is TGTGCCAGCAGCTTAGGGCCCTTATACAATGAGCAGTTCTTC.

The rearrangement links TRBV19 to TRBJ2-1; the D is unclear. The ends were cut back, 6 bases at V and 8 bases at J, with 20 bases in the middle. The length of the CDR3 is 15 residues. Germline CDR1 LNHDA, CDR2 SQIVND (reference sequence). The CDR3, as DNA: TGTGCCAGTAGCCACCCCCGGGCCCCGACCCATGAGCAGTTCTTC. It is translated as CASSHPRAPTHEQFF.

This chain joins TRBV28 and TRBJ2-7; D is possibly TRBD1 (5 bases). The germline V gene has CDR1 MDHEN and CDR2 SYDVKM. V was clipped by 2 bases and J by 5 bases, with 10 bases between them. The CDR3 contains 13 residues. This CDR3 is CASSLGQGNEQYF. In nucleotides, the CDR3 is TGTGCCAGCAGTTTAGGACAAGGGAACGAGCAGTACTTC.